This T cell receptor beta chain was recovered during a study of blood T cell repertoires in COVID-19. About the study: The samples span acute and convalescent COVID-19 from the United States, Italy and Spain. Sources were T cells, B-cell-depleted T cells, or PBMCs; the material itself was cDNA or gDNA.

Germline assignment: CDR1 ENHRY and CDR2 SYGVKD. This CDR3 has 14 amino acids. As regards this clone: One junction end does not reproduce the germline sequence, and a read error may be involved.

In the original processing: Counts of nucleated cells, estimated from reference gene primer amplification, were obtained. The assay was immunoSEQ multiplex PCR, and TCRdb's table has in-frame clones only and misses some. V and J calls and clone size are copied from that table; D and trimming were computed from the DNA. The sample carries about 230,000 clones, 84% recorded once. The chain combines TRBV10-3 with TRBJ2-7; weak D call: TRBD1 (7 bases). The clonotype comes from a middle-aged woman who had recovered from COVID-19. The sample comprised peripheral blood. CDR3 DNA: TGCGCCAGCTTACAGGGGACTGAAGCCTACGAGCAGTACTTC. Translated: CASLQGTEAYEQYF.